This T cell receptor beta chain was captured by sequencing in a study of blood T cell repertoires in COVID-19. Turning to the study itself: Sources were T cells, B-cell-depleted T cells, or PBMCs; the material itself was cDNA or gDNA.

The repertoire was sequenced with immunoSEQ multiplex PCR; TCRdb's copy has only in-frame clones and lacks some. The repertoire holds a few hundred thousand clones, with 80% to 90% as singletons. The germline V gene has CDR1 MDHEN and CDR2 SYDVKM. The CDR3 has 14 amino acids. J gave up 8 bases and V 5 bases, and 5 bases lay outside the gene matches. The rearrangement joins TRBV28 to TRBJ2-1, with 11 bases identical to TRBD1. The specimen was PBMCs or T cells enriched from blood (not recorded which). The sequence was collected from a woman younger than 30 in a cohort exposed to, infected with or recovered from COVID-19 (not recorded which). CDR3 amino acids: CASSTGQGADEQFF. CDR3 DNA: TGTGCCAGCAGTACTGGACAGGGGGCCGATGAGCAGTTCTTC. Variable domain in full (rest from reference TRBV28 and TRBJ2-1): DVKVTQSSRYLVKRTGEKVFLECVQDMDHENMFWYRQDPGLGLRLIYFSYDVKMKEKGDIPEGYSVSREKKERFSLILESASTNQTSMYLCASSTGQGADEQFFGPGTRLTVL.